This entry describes one TCR beta chain. The PCR made use of 60 Vbeta and 13 Jbeta primers. The table came from immunoSEQ multiplex PCR; TCRdb's copy has only in-frame clones and leaves some out. The sample holds about 180,000 clones, less than 80% seen once. This entry is derived from a study of cytomegalovirus exposure and HLA in healthy donors. V dropped 1 base and J dropped 5 bases, with 12 bases sitting between them. Looked up from germline, CDR1 is LNHDA and CDR2 is SQIVND (reference sequence). The CDR3 loop spans 16 amino acids. This TCR derives from a man aged 18 to 30 in good health and CMV-seronegative. The sequenced sample consisted of PBMCs. J is TRBJ1-6 and V is TRBV19; D is possibly TRBD1 (5 bases). CDR3 sequence reads: CASSIVGGDNNSPLHF. CDR3 nucleotides: TGTGCCAGTAGTATAGTCGGGGGAGATAATAATTCACCCCTCCACTTT. Supplemented by reference TRBV19 and TRBJ1-6, the full variable domain reads DGGITQSPKYLFRKEGQNVTLSCEQNLNHDAMYWYRQDPGQGLRLIYYSQIVNDFQKGDIAEGYSVSREKKESFPLTVTSAQKNPTAFYLCASSIVGGDNNSPLHFGNGTRLTVT.